The 28 T cell receptor beta chains below come from one sample, sequenced in a study of blood T cell repertoires in COVID-19. Clones were read by immunoSEQ multiplex PCR, and TCRdb kept only the in-frame ones, dropping some. The sample carries approximately 300,000 clones, roughly 90% recorded once. What was sequenced was peripheral blood. These receptors originate from a woman aged 30 to 39 with COVID-19, enrolled during active disease.

V usage is TRBV6-5 and J usage is TRBJ1-2; 8 nucleotides agree with TRBD1. Germline V gene data show CDR1 as MNHEY and CDR2 as SVGAGI. Unmatched junction bases numbered 11, after V lost 9 bases and J lost 8 bases. The CDR3 has 13 residues. DNA for the CDR3: TGTGCCAGTCGGGACAGGCAAGAAGGGGGCTACACCTTC. This translates into CASRDRQEGGYTF.

This chain joins TRBV7-2 and TRBJ1-3; 8 bases match TRBD1. Unmatched junction bases numbered 4, after V lost 4 bases and J lost 2 bases. The CDR3 consists of 15 residues. The germline V gene encodes CDR1 SGHTA and CDR2 FQGNSA. CDR3 region: CASSSRGRAGNTIYF. CDR3 in DNA: TGTGCCAGCAGCTCCAGGGGGCGGGCTGGAAACACCATATATTTT.

The chain uses TRBV2 and TRBJ1-2, with D uncertain. The germline V gene has CDR1 SNHLY and CDR2 FYNNEI. V lost 2 bases, J lost 4 bases, and 14 bases lay in between. The CDR3 contains 15 residues. Here the CDR3 reads CASSERRAGFYGYTF. The CDR3 DNA reads as TGTGCCAGCAGTGAACGTCGGGCGGGATTCTATGGCTACACCTTC.

The V gene is TRBV7-4, the J gene TRBJ1-5; 9 bases are a match to TRBD1. Trimming removed 5 bases from V and 0 bases from J; junction bases left unmatched: 11. This CDR3 has 18 residues. Germline V CDR1 and CDR2: SGHVT, SQSDAQ. The CDR3 reads CASSDPGQGVYSNQPQHF. As DNA, the CDR3 is TGTGCCAGCAGCGACCCGGGACAGGGCGTATATAGCAATCAGCCCCAGCATTTT.

The chain links TRBV30 to TRBJ2-7, with a tentative D call TRBD2 (6 bases). Deletions cut 5 bases from V and 3 bases from J, with 20 bases between. Germline CDR1 GTSNPN, CDR2 SVGIG (reference sequence). This CDR3 is built from 15 residues. The CDR3 region has the DNA TGTGCCTGGGCCGGGGGTAAGGGACTCAACTACGAGCAGTACTTC. This gives the protein CAWAGGKGLNYEQYF.

This chain links TRBV7-8 with TRBJ1-3, with no clear D. Germline V lookup: CDR1 SGHVS, CDR2 FQNEAQ. V lost 4 bases and J 1 base, leaving 11 bases between the germline ends. The CDR3 runs 15 residues. The CDR3 DNA reads TGTGCCAGCAGCTCGTTCCGAGGTTCTGGAAACACCATATATTTT. Translated: CASSSFRGSGNTIYF. Full variable domain (remainder filled in from reference TRBV7-8 and TRBJ1-3): GAGVSQSPRYKVAKRGQDVALRCDPISGHVSLFWYQQALGQGPEFLTYFQNEAQLDKSGLPSDRFFAERPEGSVSTLKIQRTQQEDSAVYLCASSSFRGSGNTIYFGEGSWLTVV.

The chain employs TRBV10-3 and TRBJ2-1; a possible D gene is TRBD2 (5 bases). CDR1 is ENHRY and CDR2 is SYGVKD in the germline V gene. Trimming cost V 0 bases and J 10 bases, with 10 bases left between them. This CDR3 has 13 amino acids. Written as DNA, the CDR3 is TGTGCCATCAGTGAGTCCCCTACGGGGGAGCAGTTCTTC. Protein product: CAISESPTGEQFF.

The chain couples TRBV4-1 to TRBJ2-5; 9 bases align to TRBD1. The CDR3 sequence is 14 residues long. With 4 bases clipped from V and 4 bases from J, the junction kept 4 bases outside the gene matches. Looked up from germline, CDR1 is MGHRA and CDR2 is YSYEKL. CDR3 nucleotide sequence: TGCGCCAGCAGCCGGGGACAGGGAATAGAGACCCAGTACTTC. Translating it yields CASSRGQGIETQYF.

The gene calls are TRBV3-1 (or the pseudogene TRBV3-2) and TRBJ2-3, with a weak D call TRBD2 (6 bases). V lost 4 bases, J lost 4 bases, and 15 bases lay in between. Germline CDR1 LGHDT, CDR2 YNNKEL (reference sequence). The CDR3 totals 15 residues. CDR3 amino acids: CASSPRGNGADTQYF. CDR3 nucleotide sequence: TGTGCCAGCAGCCCACGGGGGAACGGCGCAGATACGCAGTATTTT.

The rearrangement joins TRBV5-4 to TRBJ1-1, with 9 bases identical to TRBD1. V shed 3 bases and J 6 bases; nucleotides not matched to a gene: 9. The CDR3 consists of 15 residues. Germline V CDR1 and CDR2: SGHNT, YYREEE (reference sequence). This CDR3 is CASSSTTGGRSEAFF. For the CDR3, the DNA is TGTGCCAGCAGCTCAACGACAGGGGGAAGGTCTGAAGCTTTCTTT.

The J gene is TRBJ2-1, the V gene TRBV2; the D gene is possibly TRBD2 (6 bases). Germline lookup yields CDR1 SNHLY and CDR2 FYNNEI. V lost 5 bases and J lost 9, with 14 bases in between. This CDR3 has 13 amino acids. CDR3 nucleotides: TGTGCCAGCAGTCCCCTGACTAGGTCTGAGCAGTTCTTC. It translates to CASSPLTRSEQFF.

The chain employs TRBV2 and TRBJ1-2, with D possibly TRBD1 on 5 matching bases. V lost 5 bases and J lost 3, with 19 bases in between. The CDR3 is 16 amino acids. The germline V gene has CDR1 SNHLY and CDR2 FYNNEI. This chain's CDR3 is CASSPGLRMGDYGYTF. DNA for the CDR3: TGTGCCAGCAGTCCGGGACTCAGGATGGGGGACTATGGCTACACCTTC.

Here the CDR3 DNA reads TGTGCCAGCCTCGCGCAGGGGGGCTCGAACACTGAAGCTTTCTTT. This encodes CASLAQGGSNTEAFF. The J gene is TRBJ1-1, the V gene TRBV28; 7 bases line up with TRBD1. CDR1 and CDR2 from the germline V gene are MDHEN and SYDVKM. V was pared by 8 bases and J by 1 base, with 10 bases of the junction left unmatched. This CDR3 contains 15 residues.

V is TRBV6-5 and J is TRBJ1-1; no reliable D call. The CDR3 is made up of 16 amino acids. Germline CDR1 reads MNHEY; CDR2 reads SVGAGI. V was pared by 0 bases and J by 3 bases, with 14 bases between. This CDR3 is CASSYSTLLLDTEAFF. Written as DNA, the CDR3 is TGTGCCAGCAGTTACTCGACTTTACTCTTGGACACTGAAGCTTTCTTT.

The chain joins TRBV7-2 to TRBJ1-6; 10 bases match TRBD1. The ends lost 2 bases at V and 7 bases at J; junction bases unmatched: 2. The CDR3 totals 15 residues. Per germline, CDR1 SGHTA and CDR2 FQGNSA. CDR3 sequence: CASSLPTGGNSPLHF. For the CDR3, the DNA is TGTGCCAGCAGCTTACCGACAGGGGGCAATTCACCCCTCCACTTT. The full variable domain, with the rest looked up from reference TRBV7-2 and TRBJ1-6, is GAGVSQSPSNKVTEKGKDVELRCDPISGHTALYWYRQSLGQGLEFLIYFQGNSAPDKSGLPSDRFSAERTGGSVSTLTIQRTQQEDSAVYLCASSLPTGGNSPLHFGNGTRLTVT.

This rearrangement joins TRBV5-1 to TRBJ2-7, with a possible D match to TRBD1 (6 bases). The CDR3 loop spans 12 amino acids. Germline V CDR1 and CDR2: SGHRS, YFSETQ. V was trimmed by 6 bases and J by 4 bases, leaving 11 bases between them. The CDR3 spells CASTQTGYEQYF. The CDR3 coding sequence is TGCGCCAGCACCCAGACAGGTTACGAGCAGTACTTC.

CDR3 sequence reads: CSVELLGGSPSDTQYF. CDR3 bases: TGCAGCGTTGAGTTACTCGGCGGGAGCCCTTCAGATACGCAGTATTTT. The rearrangement links TRBV29-1 to TRBJ2-3; the match to TRBD2 covers 7 bases. There are 16 residues in the CDR3. CDR1 and CDR2 (germline): SQVTM, ANQGSEA. V trimming: 3 bases; J trimming: 4 bases; junction bases outside the gene matches: 13.

The chain has TRBV5-6 and TRBJ1-3; D ambiguous. The CDR3 length is 12 residues. The germline V gene encodes CDR1 SGHDT and CDR2 YYEEEE. The V gene lost 1 base and the J gene lost 4 bases, with 3 bases spanning the gap. For the CDR3, the DNA is TGTGCCAGCAGCTTGAGCGGAAACACCATATATTTT. It yields the protein CASSLSGNTIYF.

The chain has TRBV4-3 and TRBJ2-5, with 11 bases identical to TRBD2. Germline V lookup: CDR1 LGHNA, CDR2 YSLEER. CDR3 size: 16 residues. The J segment lost 5 bases and the V segment lost 0 bases, leaving 5 bases of the junction unmatched. The CDR3: CASSQELLAGAETQYF. DNA for the CDR3: TGCGCCAGCAGCCAAGAACTACTAGCGGGAGCGGAGACCCAGTACTTC.

The rearrangement uses TRBV2 and TRBJ2-7; D is unresolved. The ends were cut back, 3 bases at V and 0 bases at J, with 9 bases in the middle. Germline V lookup: CDR1 SNHLY, CDR2 FYNNEI. The CDR3 is made up of 14 amino acids. The DNA for the CDR3 is TGTGCCAGCAGTGACCCCGGGTCCTCCTACGAGCAGTACTTC. Translation gives CASSDPGSSYEQYF.

Here the CDR3 reads CASSYRGASYEQYF. The CDR3 bases are TGTGCCAGCAGTTACCGCGGGGCCTCCTACGAGCAGTACTTC. J is TRBJ2-7 and V is TRBV6-2 or TRBV6-3, with D possibly TRBD2 on 6 matching bases. CDR1 and CDR2 (germline): MNHEY, SVGEGT. The CDR3 sequence is 14 residues long. V was trimmed by 2 bases and J by 0 bases, leaving 8 bases between them.

This rearrangement joins TRBV7-3 to TRBJ1-2; D gene ambiguous. Per the germline V gene, CDR1 is SGHTA and CDR2 is FQGTGA. CDR3 length: 19 residues. The V gene lost 4 bases and the J gene lost 4 bases, with 28 bases spanning the gap. The CDR3 spells CASSSPLAARFSGVYGYTF. For the CDR3, the DNA is TGTGCCAGCAGCTCCCCCCTGGCAGCCCGCTTCTCCGGGGTCTATGGCTACACCTTC.

The genes are TRBV29-1 and TRBJ2-3, with D possibly TRBD1 on 6 matching bases. This CDR3 comprises 15 residues. Germline V lookup: CDR1 SQVTM, CDR2 ANQGSEA. The germline V and J ends were trimmed by 7 bases and 0 bases, with 17 bases remaining between them. In DNA, the CDR3 is TGCAGCGCTAACCGACAGGCTGTTAGCACAGATACGCAGTATTTT. Amino acids: CSANRQAVSTDTQYF.

This chain joins TRBV6-6 and TRBJ2-1; 8 bases match TRBD2. J gave up 6 bases and V 5 bases, and 12 bases lay outside the gene matches. CDR1 and CDR2 (germline): MNHNY, SVGAGI (reference sequence). The CDR3 is 16 amino acids. The DNA for the CDR3 is TGTGCCAGCAGTAAGCTTCTAGCGGGTGCGTTCAATGAGCAGTTCTTC. Encoded protein: CASSKLLAGAFNEQFF.

The rearrangement joins TRBV6-2 or TRBV6-3 to TRBJ2-1; D may be TRBD1 (6 bases). Deletions cut 2 bases from V and 7 bases from J, with 6 bases between. CDR3 length equals 12 residues. Germline V lookup: CDR1 MNHEY, CDR2 SVGEGT. The DNA of the CDR3 is TGTGCCAGCAGTTACAGGGGGAATGAGCAGTTCTTC. Translated: CASSYRGNEQFF.

This chain links TRBV5-4 with TRBJ1-2; 10 positions agree with TRBD1. The V gene end was trimmed by 1 base and the J gene end by 7 bases; junction bases not matched to a gene: 7. The CDR3 spans 15 residues. Per the germline V gene, CDR1 is SGHNT and CDR2 is YYREEE (reference sequence). The CDR3 nucleotides are TGTGCCAGCAGCTTGACCGGGACAGGGGCCTTTGGCTACACCTTC. It codes for CASSLTGTGAFGYTF.

As to this clone: An end of the junction differs from the germline gene, which may be a read error. The genes are TRBV6-5 and TRBJ1-2; 7 bases line up with TRBD1. The length of the CDR3 is 13 residues. Germline assignment: CDR1 MNHEY and CDR2 SVGAGI. The CDR3 nucleotides read TGTGCCAGCAGCACCCAGGGGGACCAGTCCGAATCCTTC. Translated: CASSTQGDQSESF.

This rearrangement joins TRBV2 to TRBJ2-6, with D possibly TRBD1 on 5 matching bases. Looked up from germline, CDR1 is SNHLY and CDR2 is FYNNEI. The CDR3 consists of 18 residues. V shed 4 bases and J shed 2 bases, with 18 bases lying between them. The CDR3 DNA follows: TGTGCCAGCAGTGCGAACCTCCACAGGCTGCCTGGGGCCAACGTCCTGACTTTC. Protein product: CASSANLHRLPGANVLTF.